The 13 T cell receptor beta chains given below trace back to one sample, sequenced in a study of T-cell reconstitution after alpha-beta-depleted transplantation in children. Preparation of the TCRbeta library involved a method that used unique molecular identifiers. TCRdb reprocessed the PCR reads with MiXCR, giving one entry per CDR3 protein. The data show 100,000 or so distinct CDR3 sequences, with roughly an eighth seen just once and more than 11% held by the top ten. The source material was PBMCs from the stem cell graft donor, sampled from the stem cell graft. The receptor source for this set is a human donor who donated a stem cell graft to a child with inherited bone marrow failure.

The table lists this clonotype with many counts. V usage is TRBV5-1 and J usage is TRBJ2-7, with 7 bases identical to TRBD1. The CDR3 has 14 residues. The germline V gene encodes CDR1 SGHRS and CDR2 YFSETQ. Germline trimming cut 4 bases from V and 2 bases from J; bases unmatched to any gene: 6. This CDR3 is CASSNRDRPYEQYF. The CDR3 DNA is TGCGCCAGCAGCAATCGGGACAGACCCTACGAGCAGTACTTC.

This clonotype was detected many times. The genes are TRBV11-1 and TRBJ1-6, with TRBD1 matching 9 bases. The CDR3 runs to 15 residues. V shed 0 bases and J 7 bases; nucleotides not matched to a gene: 1. Germline V lookup: CDR1 SGHAT, CDR2 FQDESV (reference sequence). This CDR3 reads CASSLAGTGNSPLHF. CDR3 bases: TGTGCCAGCAGCTTAGCCGGGACAGGGAATTCACCCCTCCACTTT.

In its sample, this clonotype was seen a few times. A much larger clone is a single base away; this may be a read error. This sequence joins TRBV6-1 and TRBJ2-7; D perhaps matches TRBD2 (5 bases). The CDR3 sequence is 13 residues long. Germline CDR1 is MNHNS and CDR2 is SASEGT. Trimming removed 8 bases from V and 4 bases from J, with 15 bases in between. This CDR3 is CASAVGPGYEQYF. The CDR3 coding sequence is TGTGCCAGCGCCGTCGGCCCGGGGTACGAGCAGTACTTC.

This clonotype was detected many times. The genes are TRBV20-1 and TRBJ1-4; possible D gene TRBD1, 6 bases. V lost 5 bases to trimming and J lost 8 bases, with 21 bases between them. This CDR3 region has 15 residues. Germline assignment: CDR1 DFQATT and CDR2 SNEGSKA (reference sequence). The CDR3 region has the DNA TGCAGTGCTCTACCTCAGGGGAGGGGAATAGAAAAACTGTTTTTT. This gives the protein CSALPQGRGIEKLFF.

This clonotype was detected many times. The V gene is TRBV7-8, the J gene TRBJ2-1, with D possibly being TRBD2 (5 bases). Germline values: CDR1 SGHVS, CDR2 FQNEAQ. CDR3 length equals 15 residues. With 7 bases removed from V and 4 bases from J, the gap between germline ends came to 17 bases. For the CDR3, the DNA is TGTGCCAGCAAGCGTACGACGGGAACTTACAATGAGCAGTTCTTC. Translated: CASKRTTGTYNEQFF.

In its sample, this clonotype was seen many times. The rearrangement links TRBV7-2 to TRBJ1-1; D is possibly TRBD1 (6 bases). The CDR3 has 15 residues. Germline V CDR1 and CDR2: SGHTA, FQGNSA. The V gene lost 4 bases and the J gene lost 5 bases, with 17 bases spanning the gap. The CDR3 sequence: CASSSRVGGGTEAFF. The DNA of the CDR3 is TGTGCCAGCAGCTCCCGTGTAGGGGGAGGAACTGAAGCTTTCTTT.

This clonotype was observed many times. The chain employs TRBV6-4 and TRBJ2-1; 10 bases match TRBD2. Trimming cost V 6 bases and J 4 bases; bases outside gene matches: 6. Germline loops: CDR1 MRHNA, CDR2 SNTAGT. This CDR3 comprises 15 residues. CDR3 region: CASSQLAGSYNEQFF. The CDR3 DNA is TGTGCCAGCAGCCAACTAGCGGGGTCTTACAATGAGCAGTTCTTC.

At least ten counts were recorded for this clonotype. This chain connects TRBV7-9 to TRBJ2-6, with D possibly TRBD2 on 6 matching bases. The germline gives CDR1 SEHNR, CDR2 FQNEAQ (reference sequence). The V gene lost 5 bases and the J gene lost 0 bases, with 11 bases spanning the gap. The CDR3 is 16 amino acids. This CDR3 reads CASSHGDFSGANVLTF. For the CDR3, the DNA is TGTGCCAGCAGCCATGGGGACTTCTCTGGGGCCAACGTCCTGACTTTC.

This clonotype occurred many times. J is TRBJ2-5 and V is TRBV20-1, with TRBD2 identical over 16 bases. V lost 4 bases and J lost 12; bases outside the gene matches: 11. The germline V gene has CDR1 DFQATT and CDR2 SNEGSKA (reference sequence). The CDR3 has 15 amino acids. CDR3: CSATSGTSGGARKYF. CDR3 DNA: TGCAGTGCTACCTCCGGGACTAGCGGGGGGGCGAGGAAGTACTTC.

This clonotype was observed many times. The chain links TRBV4-1 to TRBJ1-4; perhaps TRBD1 as D (5 bases). This CDR3 region has 20 residues. With 2 bases removed from V and 1 base from J, the gap between germline ends came to 23 bases. Per the germline V gene, CDR1 is MGHRA and CDR2 is YSYEKL. The chain's CDR3 is CASSQKPPGPTTGTNEKLFF. The CDR3 DNA reads as TGCGCCAGCAGCCAAAAACCCCCGGGACCTACGACCGGAACTAATGAAAAACTGTTTTTT.

This clonotype was observed many times. The DNA for the CDR3 is TGCGCCAGCAGCTCTGGTCGGACAGGGTCCTCCTACAATGAGCAGTTCTTC. Its translation is CASSSGRTGSSYNEQFF. The gene calls are TRBV5-1 and TRBJ2-1; TRBD1 aligns across 8 bases. CDR1 is SGHRS, CDR2 YFSETQ, per germline. Losses at the gene ends were 3 bases for V and 0 bases for J; bases not matched to a gene: 8. The CDR3 contains 17 residues.

A single count supports this clonotype. V usage is TRBV20-1 and J usage is TRBJ1-4; no definite D call. The germline V gene has CDR1 DFQATT and CDR2 SNEGSKA (reference sequence). The CDR3 has 13 amino acids. Trimming shortened V by 6 bases and J by 7 bases, and 15 bases separated the two germline ends. The DNA for the CDR3 is TGCAGTGCGTTCCGTGGGCTGGGTGAAAAACTGTTTTTT. Amino acid sequence: CSAFRGLGEKLFF.

The table lists this clonotype with many counts. The chain has TRBV5-1 and TRBJ2-1, with D perhaps assigned TRBD1 or TRBD2 (5 bases each). Germline CDR1 SGHRS, CDR2 YFSETQ. V lost 3 bases, J lost 5 bases, and 12 bases lay in between. CDR3 length: 14 amino acids. The CDR3 here is CASSSIPGHNEQFF. In DNA, the CDR3 is TGCGCCAGCAGCTCAATACCGGGGCACAATGAGCAGTTCTTC.